The rows below give T cell receptor beta chains drawn from one sample of a study of T cells in localized non-small cell lung cancer. TCRdb's copy holds only in-frame clones and misses some; the assay was immunoSEQ multiplex PCR. Of tens of thousands of clones in the sample, less than 85% were seen once. Specimen: PBMCs, collected before any cancer treatment. All receptors derive from a man aged 35 to 70 with stage II squamous cell lung carcinoma. Both conserved end residues are part of each CDR3. Fields, in order: J gene, V gene, clone size, D gene, CDR3 protein, CDR3 DNA. The D gene is left open where the match is weak. Size values are once, few and many counts, or a class for expanded clones, and some rows have none.

TRBJ2-7	TRBV5-4	NA	NA	CASSLVGYEQYF	TGTGCCAGCAGCTTGGTTGGGTACGAGCAGTACTTC
TRBJ2-2	TRBV27	NA	NA	CASSRVQGRTGELFF	TGTGCCAGCAGCCGGGTCCAGGGGCGTACGGGGGAGCTGTTTTTT
TRBJ1-2	TRBV9	NA	NA	CASSVGGGPYGYTF	TGTGCCAGCAGCGTAGGCGGGGGGCCTTATGGCTACACCTTC
TRBJ2-7	TRBV10-1	few	TRBD1	CARARTGSYEQYF	TGCGCCAGGGCAAGGACAGGCAGCTACGAGCAGTACTTC
TRBJ2-3	TRBV30	NA	TRBD2	CAWIAGAGTDTQYF	TGTGCCTGGATAGCGGGGGCCGGCACAGATACGCAGTATTTT
TRBJ1-2	TRBV28	NA	TRBD1	CASSWDSLSYGYTF	TGTGCCAGCAGTTGGGACAGCCTATCCTATGGCTACACCTTC
TRBJ2-1	TRBV29-1	NA	TRBD2	CSVELAGVGNEQFF	TGCAGCGTTGAACTAGCGGGGGTTGGGAATGAGCAGTTCTTC
TRBJ1-2	TRBV7-3	NA	TRBD1	CASSLETGGGYTF	TGTGCCAGCAGCTTAGAGACAGGGGGCGGCTACACCTTC
TRBJ2-7	TRBV7-3	NA	TRBD1	CASSPYPRGQYEQYF	TGTGCCAGCAGCCCATATCCCAGGGGGCAATACGAGCAGTACTTC
TRBJ2-7	TRBV18	few	NA	CASSPSAGYEQYF	TGTGCCAGCTCACCAAGCGCAGGCTACGAGCAGTACTTC
TRBJ2-2	TRBV19	NA	NA	CASSMRNTGELFF	TGTGCCAGTAGTATGCGGAACACCGGGGAGCTGTTTTTT
TRBJ2-7	TRBV6-1	NA	TRBD2	CASSVGLAGVEQYF	TGTGCCAGCAGTGTCGGACTAGCGGGAGTGGAGCAGTACTTC
TRBJ2-1	TRBV18	NA	NA	CASSPLRNSYNEQFF	TGTGCCAGCTCACCACTGCGGAACTCCTACAATGAGCAGTTCTTC
TRBJ1-6	TRBV7-9	NA	TRBD1	CASSRDRGSSPLHF	TGTGCCAGCAGCCGGGACAGGGGGAGTTCACCCCTCCACTTT
TRBJ1-5	TRBV5-6	NA	NA	CASSLWAAGSGPQHF	TGTGCCAGCAGCTTGTGGGCAGCGGGGAGTGGGCCCCAGCATTTT
TRBJ2-2	TRBV2	NA	TRBD1	CASSQDRANTGELFF	TGTGCCAGCAGTCAGGACAGGGCGAACACCGGGGAGCTGTTTTTT
TRBJ2-3	TRBV11-1	NA	NA	CASSSRLFADTQYF	TGTGCCAGCAGTTCCCGTCTTTTCGCAGATACGCAGTATTTT
TRBJ2-2	TRBV18	NA	NA	CASSPPPHGGRTGELFF	TGTGCCAGCTCACCACCACCTCACGGGGGACGCACCGGGGAGCTGTTTTTT
TRBJ2-5	TRBV7-2	NA	NA	CASSLGLQETQYF	TGTGCCAGCAGCTTAGGGCTACAAGAGACCCAGTACTTC
TRBJ2-1	TRBV7-2	NA	TRBD2	CASSWGLAGEYNEQFF	TGTGCCAGCAGCTGGGGACTAGCGGGAGAATACAATGAGCAGTTCTTC
TRBJ2-3	TRBV11-2	NA	NA	CASSLRLQRTTDTQYF	TGTGCCAGCAGCTTAAGGCTTCAGCGGACCACAGATACGCAGTATTTT
TRBJ1-2	TRBV7-9	NA	NA	CASSEQQGNYGYTF	TGTGCCAGCAGCGAGCAGCAGGGAAACTATGGCTACACCTTC
TRBJ2-3	TRBV10-3	NA	TRBD1	CAAGQGVSTDTQYF	TGTGCCGCGGGACAGGGGGTGAGCACAGATACGCAGTATTTT
TRBJ1-1	TRBV11-2	NA	NA	CASNLGGRTEAFF	TGTGCCAGCAACTTAGGGGGAAGGACTGAAGCTTTCTTT